The 15 T cell receptor beta chains reported below all come from one sample, sequenced in a study of T-cell reconstitution after alpha-beta-depleted transplantation in children (dated by TCRdb to the mid-2010s). Library creation used PCR. Sequencing was performed on an Illumina HiSeq 2500. TCR libraries were prepared with molecular barcoding, using unique molecular identifiers to normalize TCRbeta repertoire quantification. TCRdb handled the public reads itself, with Q25 trimming in fastp and clone calling in MiXCR, and kept productive beta chains. Rows with one shared CDR3 protein collapse into an entry with the most common genes and DNA. This sample is represented by about 400,000 distinct CDR3 sequences; less than 15% of them were singletons. The ten largest account for approximately 4.2% of the sample. Sequencing was performed on PBMCs, taken from the stem cell graft. The receptors here all came from a human donor who donated a stem cell graft to a child with Fanconi anemia.

The V gene is TRBV6-1, the J gene TRBJ2-5; 10 bases are shared with TRBD2. The germline V gene has CDR1 MNHNS and CDR2 SASEGT. This CDR3 comprises 16 residues. V dropped 6 bases and J dropped 10; count of bases not matched to a gene: 17. CDR3 region: CASRNVVAGGRVDQYF. CDR3 in DNA: TGTGCCAGCAGAAATGTGGTAGCGGGGGGCAGGGTGGACCAGTACTTC.

Many counts were recorded for this clonotype. This sequence joins TRBV25-1 and TRBJ2-7; no clear D. V lost 6 bases and J lost 3, with 15 bases in between. The CDR3 sequence is 14 residues long. Per the germline V gene, CDR1 is MGHDK and CDR2 is SYGVNS. This CDR3 reads CASSSHRKGYEQYF. CDR3 DNA sequence: TGTGCCAGCAGCTCCCATCGAAAGGGCTACGAGCAGTACTTC.

This clonotype occurred many times. The V gene is TRBV12-3 or TRBV12-4, the J gene TRBJ2-3; tentatively, D is TRBD1 (6 bases). V was cut by 6 bases and J by 6 bases, with 10 bases left in between. There are 12 residues in the CDR3. The CDR3: CASSYRADTQYF. As DNA, the CDR3 is TGTGCCAGCAGCTACAGGGCGGATACGCAGTATTTT.

This clonotype was picked up a small number of times. This chain joins TRBV12-3 or TRBV12-4 and TRBJ2-7; no clear D. The ends were cut back, 6 bases at V and 0 bases at J, with 6 bases in the middle. The CDR3 length is 12 residues. The DNA for the CDR3 is TGTGCCAGCAGGCCCGACTCCTACGAGCAGTACTTC. Translation gives CASRPDSYEQYF.

The chain links TRBV20-1 to TRBJ2-5; 8 nucleotides align to TRBD1. The germline CDR1 and CDR2 sequences are DFQATT and SNEGSKA (reference sequence). The CDR3 runs 12 residues. V shed 6 bases and J 5 bases; nucleotides not matched to a gene: 5. The CDR3 is CSARTGQETQYF. Here the CDR3 DNA reads TGCAGTGCAAGGACAGGGCAGGAGACCCAGTACTTC.

V and J are TRBV7-9 and TRBJ1-6; unclear D gene. Germline CDR1 is SEHNR and CDR2 is FQNEAQ (reference sequence). CDR3 length: 15 amino acids. V lost 5 bases and J 8 bases, leaving 16 bases between the germline ends. CDR3 amino acids: CASSPRGDGHSPLHF. The CDR3 nucleotides read TGTGCCAGCAGCCCGAGAGGTGACGGACATTCACCCCTCCACTTT.

This clonotype was detected a few times. The V call is TRBV28, the J call TRBJ1-1, with no clear D. The CDR3 sequence is 14 residues long. V lost 1 base to trimming and J lost 5 bases, with 11 bases between them. Germline values: CDR1 MDHEN, CDR2 SYDVKM. CDR3 protein: CASSLSGGVTEAFF. The CDR3 bases are TGTGCCAGCAGTTTATCGGGTGGAGTTACTGAAGCTTTCTTT.

The chain couples TRBV4-1 to TRBJ2-1; 7 positions agree with TRBD2. This CDR3 comprises 17 residues. The germline V gene has CDR1 MGHRA and CDR2 YSYEKL. The ends lost 1 base at V and 1 base at J; junction bases unmatched: 7. CDR3: CASSQGGQRGSYNEQFF. In DNA, the CDR3 is TGCGCCAGCAGCCAAGGAGGTCAGCGGGGTTCCTACAATGAGCAGTTCTTC.

The chain recombines TRBV20-1 with TRBJ2-2, with a weak D call TRBD2 (6 bases). Germline assignment: CDR1 DFQATT and CDR2 SNEGSKA (reference sequence). The germline V and J ends were trimmed by 6 bases and 10 bases, with 15 bases remaining between them. CDR3 length: 12 amino acids. CDR3 in DNA: TGCAGTGCCACTGGACTACCGGAGGAGCTGTTTTTT. Its translation: CSATGLPEELFF.

The chain joins TRBV3-1 to TRBJ1-1, with D unresolved. Trimming shortened V by 2 bases and J by 1 base, and 14 bases separated the two germline ends. Germline CDR1 reads LGHDT; CDR2 reads YNNKEL (reference sequence). The CDR3 covers 16 residues. The CDR3 here is CASSQQQISQNTEAFF. The CDR3, as DNA: TGTGCCAGCAGCCAACAACAGATTTCCCAGAACACTGAAGCTTTCTTT.

This clonotype was seen a few times. The chain employs TRBV7-8 and TRBJ1-6; D possibly corresponds to TRBD1 (6 bases). The CDR3 consists of 16 residues. CDR1 and CDR2 from the germline V gene are SGHVS and FQNEAQ. Trimming shortened V by 4 bases and J by 5 bases, and 15 bases separated the two germline ends. The CDR3 is CASSSPPGENNSPLHF. CDR3 bases: TGTGCCAGCAGCTCACCCCCAGGGGAAAATAATTCACCCCTCCACTTT.

V gene TRBV27 combines with J gene TRBJ1-2; 7 bases agree with TRBD1. This CDR3 region has 17 residues. The V gene's germline CDR1 is MNHEY and CDR2 SMNVEV (reference sequence). The J segment lost 1 base and the V segment lost 0 bases, leaving 8 bases of the junction unmatched. The CDR3 sequence is CASSLSAGQAINYGYTF. In DNA, the CDR3 is TGTGCCAGCAGTTTATCCGCAGGACAGGCCATTAACTATGGCTACACCTTC.

In its sample, this clonotype was seen a few times. J is TRBJ2-7 and V is TRBV30; D possibly uses TRBD1 or TRBD2 (5 bases each). Germline values: CDR1 GTSNPN, CDR2 SVGIG (reference sequence). CDR3 length: 16 amino acids. V lost 4 bases and J 5 bases, leaving 24 bases between the germline ends. CDR3 bases: TGTGCCTGGACCCCACCTACCGGGGCAACAAGGAACGAGCAGTACTTC. Protein: CAWTPPTGATRNEQYF.

In this sample, this clonotype turned up a few times. The J gene is TRBJ1-1, the V gene TRBV10-3; D possibly corresponds to TRBD1 (5 bases). Trimming removed 5 bases from V and 1 base from J, with 11 bases in between. Looked up from germline, CDR1 is ENHRY and CDR2 is SYGVKD. CDR3 length equals 14 residues. The CDR3 here is CAISSPDRNTEAFF. The CDR3 bases are TGTGCCATCAGTTCCCCCGACAGGAACACTGAAGCTTTCTTT.

This clonotype was counted a few times. V and J are TRBV5-1 and TRBJ2-1; D not certain. The CDR3 has 13 residues. Germline CDR1 SGHRS, CDR2 YFSETQ. Trimming took off 7 bases at V and 5 bases at J, with 13 bases between the two ends. CDR3 bases: TGCGCCAGCCAGCGAGAGGTTAACAATGAGCAGTTCTTC. This translates into CASQREVNNEQFF.